One and the same sample provided the 3 T cell receptor beta chains below, sequenced in a study of CD8+CD57+ T cells in acquired aplastic anemia (dated by TCRdb to the late 2010s). Flow cytometry had shown CD8+CD57+ cell expansion in the patients selected for sequencing. Sequencing relied on an Illumina HiSeq 2000. Genomic DNA served as template for TCR beta VDJ combination and CDR3 sequence profiling. TCRdb reworked the public reads: Q25 trimming with fastp, MiXCR clone assembly, productive beta chains retained. Every entry covers one CDR3 protein and lists the most common genes and DNA from its rows. The sample contains about 270,000 distinct CDR3 sequences, around 82% of them found a single time. 40% to 55% of the sample is held by the ten biggest clonotypes. The sample taken for sequencing was sorted CD4+, CD8+, or CD8+CD57+ T cells (not recorded which) from PBMCs. These receptors originate from a human donor with aplastic anemia.

The chain recombines TRBV7-2 with TRBJ1-1; the D gene is possibly TRBD1 (5 bases). Germline CDR1 is SGHTA and CDR2 is FQGNSA. This CDR3 is 15 amino acids long. Trimming left V 1 base short and J 14 bases short, with 23 bases between. The CDR3 reads CASSLERGADTDAFF. DNA of the CDR3: TGTGCCAGCAGCTTAGAACGGGGCGCCGACACTGACGCCTTCTTT.

The chain employs TRBV11-1 and TRBJ2-3; no firm D call. The germline V and J ends were trimmed by 3 bases and 2 bases, with 15 bases remaining between them. Germline values: CDR1 SGHAT, CDR2 FQDESV (reference sequence). This CDR3 contains 16 residues. The CDR3 DNA is TGTGCCAGCAGCTTCGAGACAACAGATCACACAGATACGCAGTATTTT. Translation gives CASSFETTDHTDTQYF.

About this clonotype itself: The junction departs from the called germline gene at one end, perhaps through a read error. The chain couples TRBV7-8 to TRBJ2-4; the D gene is possibly TRBD2 (5 bases). The CDR3 spans 15 residues. Germline V gene sequence: CDR1 SGHVS, CDR2 FQNEAQ. In DNA, the CDR3 is TGTGCCAGCAGCTTAGCGATTGCGACGGGAAACATTCAGTGCTTC. Amino acids: CASSLAIATGNIQCF.